Below, one TCR beta chain is given with its context. Some clones are missing from TCRdb's copy, which holds only in-frame ones; the method was immunoSEQ multiplex PCR. Of 100,000 to 150,000 clones listed, under 85% were seen once; the top ten hold about 9.5%. The germline CDR1 and CDR2 sequences are SGHTA and FQGNSA. The length of the CDR3 is 16 residues. With 5 bases clipped from V and 2 bases from J, the junction kept 9 bases outside the gene matches. The record originates from a study of blood T cell repertoires in COVID-19. Study as a whole: Nucleic acid was either cDNA or gDNA, and it came from T cells, B-cell-depleted T cells, or PBMCs.

Specimen: peripheral blood. This rearrangement joins TRBV7-2 to TRBJ2-7; 10 bases agree with TRBD1. This receptor was identified in a middle-aged man with active or convalescent COVID-19. The CDR3 spells CASSPERDRGAYEQYF. DNA of the CDR3: TGTGCCAGCAGCCCAGAGAGGGACAGGGGAGCCTACGAGCAGTACTTC.